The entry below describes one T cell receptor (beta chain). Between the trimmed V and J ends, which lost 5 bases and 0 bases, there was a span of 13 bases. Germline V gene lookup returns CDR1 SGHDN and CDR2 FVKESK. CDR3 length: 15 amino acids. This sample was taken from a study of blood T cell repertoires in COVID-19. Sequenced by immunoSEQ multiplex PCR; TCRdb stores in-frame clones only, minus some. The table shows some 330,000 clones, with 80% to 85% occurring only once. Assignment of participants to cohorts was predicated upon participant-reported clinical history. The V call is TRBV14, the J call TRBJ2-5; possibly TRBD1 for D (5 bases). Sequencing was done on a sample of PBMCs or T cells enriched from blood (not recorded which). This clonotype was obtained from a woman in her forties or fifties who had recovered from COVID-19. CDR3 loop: CASSFYRSYQETQYF. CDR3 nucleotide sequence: TGTGCCAGCAGCTTCTACAGGAGTTACCAAGAGACCCAGTACTTC.